This TCR beta chain is from a study of T-cell reconstitution after alpha-beta-depleted transplantation in children (dated by TCRdb to about 2016). General notes on the study: T-cell immune reconstitution after TCRalphabeta/CD19-depleted allogeneic hematopoietic cell transplantation in children was quantitatively tracked in the study by means of TCR repertoire profiling. Broader findings and caveats from the paper: Apparently early alphabetaT-cell count recovery about two months after transplant reportedly relied on only several hundred rapidly expanded clones derived from non-depleted graft cells. Over subsequent months, a decline in hyperexpanded clone frequencies was noted, and after one year, T-cell counts and TCRbeta diversity were mostly ascribed to newly produced T cells. In some patients, the high TCRbeta diversity seen at day 60 was put down to recipient T cells and intrathymic progenitors that had survived conditioning.

Libraries were made using PCR. Instrument on record: Illumina HiSeq 2500. To normalize quantification of the TCRbeta repertoire, the TCR libraries were built with molecular barcoding that relied on unique molecular identifiers. Using fastp at Q25 and MiXCR, TCRdb reprocessed the public reads and kept productive beta chains. CDR3 protein sequences are deduplicated, and each keeps its most common genes and DNA. Here the sample has 700,000 to 850,000 distinct CDR3 sequences; roughly 15% occur a single time. Just under 5% of the sample is taken by the ten largest. The label giving this sample's treatment or condition can be read as: allogeneic hematopoietic cell transplantation with graft depleted of TCRalphabeta T cells and CD19 B cells. The transplant recipients were children given TCRalphabeta/CD19-depleted allogeneic hematopoietic cell grafts. V and J lose 6 bases and 0 bases, and a span of 6 bases separates them. CDR1 and CDR2, looked up from the germline V gene, are MDHEN and SYDVKM. The CDR3 numbers 13 residues from cysteine through phenylalanine. Only the CDR3 part of the read is kept: 39 bases, read in frame from the first base.

This clonotype was counted between two and nine times. It has no known antigen specificity. No base quality information exists; no much larger clone differs at one position. The clonotype was recovered from a male patient aged 10-17 years who had a stem cell transplant for acute lymphoblastic leukemia, so the T cells may come from the graft donor. The rearranged segments are TRBV28 and TRBJ2-4; TRBD1 is a possible D gene, resting on 6 matching bases. The sequencing here drew on PBMCs, mostly from graft donor cells, taken 360 days after TCRalphabeta/CD19-depleted stem cell transplant. The base sequence is TGTGCCAGCAGGGGGGCAGCCAAAAACATTCAGTACTTC. This is translated as CASRGAAKNIQYF.